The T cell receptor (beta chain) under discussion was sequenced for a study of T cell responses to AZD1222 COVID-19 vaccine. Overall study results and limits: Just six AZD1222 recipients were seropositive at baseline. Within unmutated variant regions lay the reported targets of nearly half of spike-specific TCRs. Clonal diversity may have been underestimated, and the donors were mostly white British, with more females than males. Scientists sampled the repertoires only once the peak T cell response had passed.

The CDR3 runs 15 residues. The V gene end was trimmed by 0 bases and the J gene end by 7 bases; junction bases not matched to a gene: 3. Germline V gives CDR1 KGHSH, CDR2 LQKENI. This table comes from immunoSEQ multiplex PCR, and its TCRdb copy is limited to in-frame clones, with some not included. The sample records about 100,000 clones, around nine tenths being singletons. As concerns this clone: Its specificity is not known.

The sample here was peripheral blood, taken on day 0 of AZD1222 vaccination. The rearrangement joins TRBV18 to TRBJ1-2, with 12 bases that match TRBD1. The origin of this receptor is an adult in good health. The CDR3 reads CASSPPGQGAGGYTF. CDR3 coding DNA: TGTGCCAGCTCACCACCGGGACAGGGGGCCGGTGGCTACACCTTC.